Included here is one TCR beta chain sequence, with context. Its antigen remains undetermined. Per-base quality was not reported, and no clone a single base away is much larger than it. The data derive from a study of cytomegalovirus exposure and HLA in healthy donors (dated by TCRdb to the late 2010s). Notes on the research overall: According to an earlier analysis of around 600 of the donors, about 170 million T cells yielded some 110 million unique TCR beta sequences and about 300 Gb of sequence data. In addition to the first cohort of 666 subjects, a separate validation cohort of about 120 different subjects was used. The study combined high-throughput TCR immunosequencing, statistical association of individual TCRs with disease status, and machine learning to predict cytomegalovirus infection status. To decide whether each TCR beta V gene segment behaved as functional or pseudogenic, an earlier analysis of some 600 of the donors relied on high-throughput TCR beta sequencing. Every discovery cohort repertoire had been produced on one sequencing platform. On average, around 240,000 unique TCR beta nucleotide sequences were sequenced per donor among 300 to 500 genotyped donors of the cohort, with about 17% of those sequences being non-productive. The later analysis used no new phenotypic data to find candidate immune exposures, relying instead on TCR beta sequences and their occurrence across donors. The T cell repertoires of 666 subjects were profiled by immunosequencing and related to cytomegalovirus serostatus. Roughly 300 gigabases of sequencing data and tens of millions of unique TCR sequences were included in an early release covering about 600 HLA-typed donors. A handful of DR-DQ haplotypes were handled as single units for association and clustering because linkage in the cohort was strong. The study was designed to test whether signatures of past pathogen exposure could be identified by cataloging public T cell receptors. Donor age, sex, ethnicity and CMV serostatus were compiled together with the repertoire data. Among the roughly 410 genotyped donors, approximately 76% belonged to the genetic ancestry cluster associated with self-reported Caucasian donors. The number of donors typed differed by locus, with about 629-630 for A, B, C, DRB1 and DQB1, 522 for DQA1, over 600 for DPA1, and 450 to 480 for DPB1. HLA typing included class I and class II loci at four-digit resolution. In a later analysis, previously published TCR beta repertoires from 550 to 750 donors were re-analyzed and high-resolution HLA genotyping was added so that TCR occurrence patterns could be studied. In a later genetic analysis, genome-wide SNP genotypes for 398 of the 666 donors were used, and that subset was treated as a discovery cohort. What the work shows at the level of the full study, not this receptor alone: It was suggested by the authors that the approach could potentially be generalized to other disease states and immunological phenotypes. A later genetic analysis reported fewer N-insertions in productive TCRs among donors in an Asian-associated ancestry cluster than the roughly 700-donor mean. A later analysis associated 15,000 to 20,000 TCR beta sequences with specific HLA alleles at a false discovery rate of 0.05. An association between a missense DCLRE1C variant and V-gene and J-gene trimming of TCR beta chains was found in a later genetic analysis and replicated in an independent cohort. Sequencing depth was assumed to be roughly uniform across donors in the presence/absence analyses, though that assumption may not hold. The earlier analysis of 587 of the donors excluded 15 to 20 rarely observed V segments, including chromosome 9 orphons, because counts were too low. In vitro tests confirmed that a few of the cytomegalovirus-associated TCR beta chains recognize cytomegalovirus antigens. In a later analysis, HLA-associated TCR beta chains showed more clonal expansion and lower generation probabilities than non-associated chains that were equally common. Immune exposure information for the cohort was limited to CMV serostatus. Because HLA typing was unavailable for some donors at each locus, only the typed subset was used in association tests. Correlated functional status among segregating V segments might reflect linkage disequilibrium, but an unknown experimental factor could not be ruled out. According to a later analysis, parvovirus B19, influenza, CMV and Epstein-Barr virus appeared linked to several top co-occurrence clusters. A later analysis found that TCR association rates varied across HLA loci, with DRB1 alleles showing the most associated TCRs and HLA-C alleles the fewest. In both the original and validation cohorts, the classifier was reported to diagnose cytomegalovirus status with high specificity and sensitivity. A further reported finding was that TCR beta sequences accurately predicted the HLA-A and HLA-B alleles for most subjects in the first cohort. A cluster of highly shared sequence variants was judged likely to be a technical artifact of the sequencing pipeline. In an earlier analysis of fewer than 750 of the donors, most TCR beta V segments were observed in productive rearrangements about 90% or about 30% of the time, broadly matching IMGT annotations. When HLA alleles, especially DR and DQ, strongly co-occurred, attributing TCR associations to individual alleles was difficult. A total of roughly 160 TCR beta chains were listed by the study as associated with cytomegalovirus. In a later analysis, most CMV-associated TCR beta chains were found to appear HLA-restricted, with HLA associations seemingly driven largely by CMV exposure. Some IMGT-functional V segments, including TRBV6-2 and TRBV6-3, could not be distinguished by the 87-base-pair reads and were therefore excluded. In this cohort, only TCR beta chains were sequenced, and detectable features were limited by the absence of alpha or paired-chain data. Across donors, most TCR sequences were observed very rarely, whereas some public TCRs were present in many individuals.

Receptor libraries were prepared by the immunoSEQ multiplex PCR assay. The multiplex PCR relied on a mix of 60 forward primers for TCR Vbeta segments and 13 reverse primers for TCR Jbeta segments. Amplification of the CDR3 region of rearranged TCR beta genes was performed with a multiplex PCR assay on genomic DNA. The Illumina HiSeq System was used to sequence the amplified TCR beta libraries as 87-base-pair reads. The study's processing was this. A later analysis counted approximately 76 million unique TCR beta chains across the roughly 700 repertoires, and roughly 10 million of these chains were shared by at least two donors. A nearest-neighbor algorithm error-corrected the raw reads and collapsed the reads into unique sequences, merging closely related sequences to remove PCR and sequencing errors. CDR3 sequences were aligned to IMGT reference sequences to assign V, D and J gene segments. For a sequence to be retained, a match of at least six nucleotides to both a V gene segment and a J gene segment was required. A rearrangement counted as productive if the CDR3 had no stop codons and remained in frame with V and J, and every other rearrangement counted as non-productive. Following IMGT convention, CDR3 was defined as the stretch from the second conserved V-encoded cysteine up to the conserved J-encoded phenylalanine. In an earlier analysis of some 550 of the donors, sequences lacking an unambiguous match to a single V gene segment were excluded. An earlier analysis of some 500 of the donors classified V segments as functional when productive rearrangements were above 56.7% and as segregating when the standard deviation between donors was above 5%. A statistical classification framework was built for diagnosing cytomegalovirus status from the catalog of TCR beta chain sequences. In a later analysis, V and J genes were assigned by comparing TCR nucleotide sequences against IMGT/GENE-DB human TR gene sequences. In a later analysis, CDR3 sequences and most-parsimonious VDJ recombination scenarios were assigned using the TCRdist pipeline. A later analysis defined each TCR beta chain by its CDR3 amino acid sequence plus V-gene family, and excluded reads lacking a unique V-gene family. To address suspected cross-contamination and a sequencing artifact, a later analysis removed a few hundred highly shared, low-generation-probability nucleotide sequences. In a later analysis, a clonal expansion index was calculated for each public chain from normalized within-repertoire ranks of inferred template counts. In a later analysis, generation probabilities were computed using a VDJ recombination model fitted to out-of-frame rearrangements, and the results were checked against IGoR. A later analysis scored TCR-TCR, TCR-HLA and TCR-CMV co-occurrence with hypergeometric tests, applying a repertoire-size bias correction to TCR pairs. A later analysis estimated false discovery rates by permuting HLA or CMV assignments 20 times. In a later analysis, co-occurring TCRs were grouped using DBSCAN, with TCRdist sequence similarity added in when clustering inside HLA-allele-positive subsets. Repertoires with fewer than 30,000 or more than 120,000 public chains were left out of co-occurrence clustering, as were five repertoires with anomalous nucleotide sharing. TCRdb's version of the immuneACCESS table is confined to in-frame rearrangements and falls short of the full clone set. An unresolved V gene accounts for under half of the shortfall where checked; the remainder is of unknown origin. V, J and clone size derive from that table, while D and trimming were established from the DNA sequence. The sample table lists roughly 200,000 clones, 77% of them with a count of one. The ten most abundant clones make up roughly 3.5% of the sample.

The V and J ends are trimmed by 0 bases and 7 bases, leaving 10 bases between them. From its cysteine to its phenylalanine, the CDR3 spans 12 amino acids. Kept here is only the CDR3 DNA, which spans 36 bases and is read in frame from base 1. The germline V gene (reference sequence) yields GTSNPN for CDR1 and SVGIG for CDR2. In total, fewer than 750 healthy bone marrow donors made up the cohort. Cohort members were all nominally healthy when sampled, although unrecorded immune exposures were likely present. The donor was CMV seropositive and was included in the group of 250 to 350 seropositive cohort members. Every donor gave a peripheral blood sample, and the peripheral blood mononuclear cells from that sample were used for TCR beta sequencing. Genomic DNA extraction from the blood cell samples was performed with the Qiagen DNeasy Blood Extraction Kit.

The clonotype was recovered from an older woman in good health and CMV-seropositive. Input material: PBMCs. The V and J segments used are TRBV30 and TRBJ2-7, with the D gene not clear enough to name. The base sequence is TGTGCCTGGAGTGTAGAGGTCCGAGAGCAGTACTTC. Translated, it gives CAWSVEVREQYF.